Reported below is one T cell receptor (beta chain). These data belong to a study of T cell changes during pregnancy in multiple sclerosis. V lost 3 bases to trimming and J lost 3 bases; unmatched junction nucleotides: 4. This CDR3 contains 14 residues. Germline V gives CDR1 WSHSY, CDR2 SAAADI. This table comes from immunoSEQ multiplex PCR, and its TCRdb copy is limited to in-frame clones, with some not included. The profile shows 55,000 to 80,000 clones, 75% to 90% of them singletons. The specimen was peripheral blood, collected after pregnancy. The chain joins TRBV10-2 to TRBJ2-7; 8 bases are a match to TRBD2. The receptor was derived from a female donor in good health, enrolled as a control in a pregnancy study. The CDR3 DNA follows: TGCGCCAGCAGTGACGGGAGGGTTGGCTACGAGCAGTACTTC. Protein sequence: CASSDGRVGYEQYF.